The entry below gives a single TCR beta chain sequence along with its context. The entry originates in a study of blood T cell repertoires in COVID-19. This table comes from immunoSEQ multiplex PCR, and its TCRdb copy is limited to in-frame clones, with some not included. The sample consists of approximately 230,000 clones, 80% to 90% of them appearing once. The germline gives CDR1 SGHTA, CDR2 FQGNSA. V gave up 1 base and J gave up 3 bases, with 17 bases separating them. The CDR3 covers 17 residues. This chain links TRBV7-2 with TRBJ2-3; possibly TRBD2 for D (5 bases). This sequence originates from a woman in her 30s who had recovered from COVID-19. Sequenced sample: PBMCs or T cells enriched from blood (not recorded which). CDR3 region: CASSLGPSLSGTDTQYF. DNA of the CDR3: TGTGCCAGCAGCTTAGGCCCTAGCCTATCCGGGACAGATACGCAGTATTTT.